The clone carrying this T cell receptor beta chain has only one observation. Its antigen remains unidentified. The time point was: after dendritic cell vaccination, including at tumor progression/relapse. The data were produced by immunoSEQ multiplex PCR, yet TCRdb's version contains in-frame clones alone and is incomplete. The sample yields 110,000 or so clones, almost 90% seen once. This record belongs to a study of glioma-infiltrating T cells after dendritic cell vaccination. CDR1 and CDR2 from the germline V gene are SNHLY and FYNNEI. The CDR3 has 13 residues. Trimming removed 8 bases at V and 1 base at J, with 12 bases between. Overall study findings and caveats: TCR clonality showed no direct relationship with survival.

The material was blood, obtained after dendritic cell vaccination. The chain has TRBV2 and TRBJ2-7; maybe TRBD1 (7 bases). This TCR came from a human donor with glioblastoma. The CDR3 DNA follows: TGTGCCAGCGCGGGACAGCTGTCCTACGAGCAGTACTTC. This sequence encodes CASAGQLSYEQYF.